The rows below give T cell receptor beta chains drawn from one sample of a study of identical twins. MiXCR, applied by TCRdb to the 5' RACE reads, yields one record per CDR3 protein. The sample has about 530,000 distinct CDR3 sequences, approximately 20% seen once. The sample also formed part of further work on yellow fever vaccine responses in identical twins.

Sequencing input: CD4+ T cells sorted from blood. These receptors originate from a woman aged 18-30 years in good health. The CDR3 runs from the conserved cysteine through the conserved F or W. The D gene is left open where the match is weak. A clone size is listed for some rows: how often the clone was seen (once, few, many), or a class if it is expanded.

>TRBJ1-1|.|few|TRBV12-3/TRBV12-4
TGTGCCAGCAGTCCACGGACTGAAGCTTTCTTT
CASSPRTEAFF
>TRBJ2-2|.|.|TRBV3-1
TGTGCCAGCAGCCACCTCCCTCAAGGGAGCACCGGGGAGCTGTTTTTT
CASSHLPQGSTGELFF
>TRBJ1-4|.|.|TRBV12-3/TRBV12-4
TGTGCCAGCAGAAGCATCCGGGACGGGAATAATGAAAAACTGTTTTTT
CASRSIRDGNNEKLFF
>TRBJ2-7|.|.|TRBV9
TGTGCCAGCAGCGTCAGGTCGGGGTCCTACGAGCAGTACTTC
CASSVRSGSYEQYF
>TRBJ1-5|.|many|TRBV2
TGTGCCAGCAGCGTTGGACAGTATCAGCCCCAGCATTTT
CASSVGQYQPQHF
>TRBJ1-5|.|few|TRBV6-1
TGTGCCAGCAGTCAGGGGTCGCGCCAACATCAGCCCCAGCATTTT
CASSQGSRQHQPQHF
>TRBJ2-1|TRBD2|many|TRBV28
TGTGCCAGCAGTATCCAGCGGGAGGCCCGACCGAAGCAGTTCTTC
CASSIQREARPKQFF
>TRBJ2-1|.|.|TRBV20-1
TGCAGTGCGGGGAGGTCCTACAATGAGCAGTTCTTC
CSAGRSYNEQFF
>TRBJ2-1|TRBD2|.|TRBV29-1
TGCAGCGTTTTTATCGAACTAGCGGGAGTAGGGCAGTTCTTC
CSVFIELAGVGQFF
>TRBJ1-2|.|few|TRBV24-1
TGTGCCACCAGTGATCCCGGGACTGGTTATGGCTACACCTTC
CATSDPGTGYGYTF